These 32 T cell receptor beta chains came from one sample sequenced in a study of T cell responses to AZD1222 COVID-19 vaccine. Libraries were prepared by immunoSEQ multiplex PCR; TCRdb keeps only in-frame clonotypes and omits some of them. The sample has 95,000 to 100,000 clones, 88% seen once. The sequences come from peripheral blood, collected 28 days after the second AZD1222 dose. All receptors come from an adult who received the AZD1222 COVID-19 vaccine.

V and J are TRBV11-3 and TRBJ2-6; TRBD1 is a possible D gene (6 bases). CDR3 size: 20 residues. V was clipped by 0 bases and J by 0 bases, with 18 bases between them. Germline V gives CDR1 SGHNT, CDR2 YENEEA. CDR3: CASSLDSGDTLSSGANVLTF. The CDR3 coding sequence is TGTGCCAGCAGCTTAGATTCTGGGGACACCTTATCCTCTGGGGCCAACGTCCTGACTTTC.

The chain recombines TRBV28 with TRBJ1-2; D not certain. Looked up from germline, CDR1 is MDHEN and CDR2 is SYDVKM. This CDR3 comprises 11 residues. V dropped 4 bases and J dropped 3 bases, with 3 bases sitting between them. CDR3 bases: TGTGCCAGCAGTTCCTACTATGGCTACACCTTC. Translating it yields CASSSYYGYTF.

For this clone: The junction departs from the called germline gene at one end, perhaps through a read error. DNA of the CDR3: TGTGCCAGCATCTATCCGAACACCTGGGAGCTGTTTTTT. It translates to CASIYPNTWELFF. The V gene is TRBV12-3 or TRBV12-4, the J gene TRBJ2-2; no definite D call. This CDR3 region has 13 residues.

This clone has a single count. V gene TRBV9 combines with J gene TRBJ1-3; 8 nucleotides align to TRBD1. From germline, CDR1 is SGDLS and CDR2 YYNGEE. The CDR3 runs to 16 residues. V shed 2 bases, J shed 3 bases, and the junction held 7 bases outside the gene matches. The CDR3 nucleotides read TGTGCCAGCAGCGTCATGGCAGGGGGCAATGGAAACACCATATATTTT. It is translated as CASSVMAGGNGNTIYF.

The gene calls are TRBV10-3 and TRBJ2-7, with 7 bases that match TRBD2. CDR1 and CDR2 (germline): ENHRY, SYGVKD. Trimming cost V 8 bases and J 3 bases; bases outside gene matches: 1. The CDR3 spans 11 residues. CDR3 nucleotide sequence: TGTGCCATCGGGGGGGGCTACGAGCAGTACTTC. Translating it yields CAIGGGYEQYF.

The rearrangement links TRBV24-1 to TRBJ2-7, with unresolved D. This CDR3 is 10 amino acids long. Germline values: CDR1 KGHDR, CDR2 SFDVKD. V was pared by 5 bases and J by 7 bases, with 5 bases between. The CDR3 is CATSGREQYF. The CDR3 nucleotides are TGTGCCACCAGTGGAAGGGAGCAGTACTTC.

V usage is TRBV7-9 and J usage is TRBJ1-4; 11 positions match TRBD1. The germline V gene encodes CDR1 SEHNR and CDR2 FQNEAQ (reference sequence). With 3 bases clipped from V and 8 bases from J, the junction kept 8 bases outside the gene matches. The CDR3 loop spans 16 amino acids. The CDR3 bases are TGTGCCAGCAGCTTCGGACAGGGGGCCGGCCAGGAAAAACTGTTTTTT. Residues: CASSFGQGAGQEKLFF.

The J gene is TRBJ1-1, the V gene TRBV4-2; D ambiguous. CDR1 and CDR2 (germline): LGHNA, YNFKEQ. Trimming pared 0 bases from V and 12 bases from J, leaving 20 bases between. The CDR3 sequence is 15 residues long. The CDR3 protein is CASSQDTLYDSLPFF. For the CDR3, the DNA is TGTGCCAGCAGCCAAGATACCTTGTACGACTCTTTGCCTTTCTTT.

The chain joins TRBV24-1 to TRBJ1-2; 10 bases line up with TRBD1. The germline V gene has CDR1 KGHDR and CDR2 SFDVKD. V trimming: 2 bases; J trimming: 2 bases; junction bases outside the gene matches: 4. The CDR3 has 16 amino acids. The CDR3 DNA reads TGTGCCACCAGTGATTCCGGGACAGGGGCCAACTATGGCTACACCTTC. Translating it yields CATSDSGTGANYGYTF.

The chain joins TRBV5-1 to TRBJ2-1, with D perhaps TRBD1 (5 bases). This CDR3 contains 14 residues. The V end lost 0 bases, the J end lost 5 bases, and 9 bases lay between the germline ends. Germline CDR1 and CDR2: SGHRS and YFSETQ. CDR3 protein: CASSLGGEHNEQFF. CDR3 DNA: TGCGCCAGCAGCTTGGGGGGCGAACACAATGAGCAGTTCTTC.

This rearrangement joins TRBV6-2 or TRBV6-3 to TRBJ1-5; the D gene is possibly TRBD1 (5 bases). Germline CDR1 and CDR2: MNHEY and SVGEGT. The CDR3 has 15 amino acids. V lost 2 bases to trimming and J lost 3 bases, with 11 bases between them. The CDR3 DNA reads as TGTGCCAGCAGTTACACCCGGGGGGACAATCAGCCCCAGCATTTT. Translated: CASSYTRGDNQPQHF.

V is TRBV4-1 and J is TRBJ1-5, with 9 bases lining up with TRBD1. V dropped 3 bases and J dropped 6; count of bases not matched to a gene: 3. Germline V gene sequence: CDR1 MGHRA, CDR2 YSYEKL. The CDR3 runs to 14 residues. CDR3 nucleotides: TGCGCCAGCAGCCAGGGGACAGGGAGTCAGCCCCAGCATTTT. Protein: CASSQGTGSQPQHF.

V gene TRBV5-1 combines with J gene TRBJ2-1; D is undetermined. CDR3 length equals 11 residues. V was clipped by 7 bases and J by 6 bases, with 8 bases between them. CDR1 and CDR2 from the germline V gene are SGHRS and YFSETQ. In nucleotides, the CDR3 is TGCGCCAGCTCGTTCGGCAATGAGCAGTTCTTC. This codes for CASSFGNEQFF.

The rearrangement uses TRBV5-8 and TRBJ2-4; no definite D call. The germline gives CDR1 SGHTS, CDR2 YDEGEE. V was cut by 0 bases and J by 0 bases, with 16 bases left in between. The CDR3 contains 18 residues. The CDR3 DNA sequence: TGTGCCAGCAGCTTGGTTTGGTCCATAGGCGGAGCCAAAAACATTCAGTACTTC. Translated: CASSLVWSIGGAKNIQYF.

The V call is TRBV30, the J call TRBJ1-5, with 7 bases matching TRBD1. The CDR3 runs to 14 residues. With V trimmed by 1 base and J by 7 bases, 7 bases remained unmatched. Germline V gives CDR1 GTSNPN, CDR2 SVGIG (reference sequence). The CDR3 nucleotides read TGTGCCTGGAGTGGACAGGGAAGCGGCCAGCCCCAGCATTTT. Encoded protein: CAWSGQGSGQPQHF. The full variable domain, completed using reference TRBV30 and TRBJ1-5, is SQTIHQWPATLVQPVGSPLSLECTVEGTSNPNLYWYRQAAGRGLQLLFYSVGIGQISSEVPQNLSASRPQDRQFILSSKKLLLSDSGFYLCAWSGQGSGQPQHFGDGTRLSIL.

V usage is TRBV6-5 and J usage is TRBJ2-2; D is ambiguous. V was pared by 8 bases and J by 6 bases, with 10 bases between. Germline V gene data show CDR1 as MNHEY and CDR2 as SVGAGI. The CDR3 contains 12 residues. CDR3 residues: CASRYPAGELFF. In nucleotides, the CDR3 is TGTGCCAGCCGGTACCCGGCCGGGGAGCTGTTTTTT.

The rearrangement uses TRBV7-9 and TRBJ2-1, with 12 positions matching TRBD2. The V gene end was trimmed by 1 base and the J gene end by 6 bases; junction bases not matched to a gene: 13. The CDR3 contains 19 residues. Germline-derived CDR1 and CDR2 are SEHNR and FQNEAQ (reference sequence). The CDR3 loop is CASSLVLAGGNRRFNEQFF. The CDR3 DNA sequence: TGTGCCAGCAGCTTAGTACTAGCGGGAGGAAACAGGCGTTTCAATGAGCAGTTCTTC.

The genes are TRBV18 and TRBJ2-7; D is possibly TRBD2 (6 bases). The CDR3 is 15 amino acids. From germline, CDR1 is KGHSH and CDR2 LQKENI. Trimming shortened V by 0 bases and J by 2 bases, and 11 bases separated the two germline ends. CDR3: CASSPPSAGTYEQYF. The CDR3 DNA reads as TGTGCCAGCTCACCACCCAGCGCGGGAACCTACGAGCAGTACTTC.

In its sample, this clone was seen a few times. The genes are TRBV5-4 and TRBJ1-1, with 7 bases that match TRBD1. The CDR3 covers 15 residues. Germline loops: CDR1 SGHNT, CDR2 YYREEE (reference sequence). The V gene end was trimmed by 4 bases and the J gene end by 0 bases; junction bases not matched to a gene: 6. CDR3 sequence reads: CASSDWTGLNTEAFF. In nucleotides, the CDR3 is TGTGCCAGCAGCGACTGGACAGGATTGAACACTGAAGCTTTCTTT.

The V call is TRBV19, the J call TRBJ1-2; TRBD1 matches 8 bases. Per germline, CDR1 LNHDA and CDR2 SQIVND (reference sequence). The CDR3 consists of 15 residues. Trimming took 4 bases from V and 2 from J; bases not matched to a gene: 6. The CDR3 protein is CASSTMTGENYGYTF. CDR3 DNA sequence: TGTGCCAGTAGTACGATGACAGGGGAAAACTATGGCTACACCTTC.

This clone has only one observation. The CDR3 is CASSMGTDNEQFF. The CDR3, as DNA: TGTGCCAGCAGTATGGGAACGGACAATGAGCAGTTCTTC. V gene TRBV7-7 combines with J gene TRBJ2-1, with D unclear. The CDR3 spans 13 residues. Trimming removed 6 bases at V and 5 bases at J, with 11 bases between. Germline CDR1 reads SSHAT; CDR2 reads FNYEAQ (reference sequence).

CDR3 amino acids: CASSPFHGQGSNEQFF. The CDR3 coding sequence is TGTGCCAGCTCACCGTTCCACGGACAGGGTAGTAATGAGCAGTTCTTC. The chain joins TRBV18 to TRBJ2-1; 8 bases line up with TRBD1. V lost 3 bases and J lost 7; bases outside the gene matches: 11. Germline loops: CDR1 KGHSH, CDR2 LQKENI. The CDR3 loop spans 16 amino acids.

Here the CDR3 DNA reads TGTGCCAGCAGCTTCCCCGGGACAGGGCCTTATGGCTACACCTTC. This codes for CASSFPGTGPYGYTF. The chain couples TRBV5-6 to TRBJ1-2, with 9 bases fitting TRBD1. After removal of 2 bases from V and 5 bases from J, the junction contained 7 bases not matched to a gene. The CDR3 length is 15 residues. Germline V gene lookup returns CDR1 SGHDT and CDR2 YYEEEE.

The chain couples TRBV27 to TRBJ2-3; a weak D match, TRBD2 (6 bases). Trimming left V 5 bases short and J 3 bases short, with 18 bases between. The CDR3 covers 16 residues. The germline gives CDR1 MNHEY, CDR2 SMNVEV (reference sequence). CDR3 bases: TGTGCCAGCAGTCGCCAACGGGGGACGGGAACAGATACGCAGTATTTT. Translation: CASSRQRGTGTDTQYF.

V gene TRBV19 combines with J gene TRBJ1-2, with 8 bases that match TRBD1. Germline V gene data show CDR1 as LNHDA and CDR2 as SQIVND (reference sequence). With 7 bases clipped from V and 8 bases from J, the junction kept 12 bases outside the gene matches. This CDR3 region has 14 residues. This CDR3 is CASTPTGAPRGYTF. For the CDR3, the DNA is TGTGCCAGTACCCCGACAGGGGCCCCGAGGGGCTACACCTTC. The complete variable domain, with remaining parts taken from reference TRBV19 and TRBJ1-2, reads DGGITQSPKYLFRKEGQNVTLSCEQNLNHDAMYWYRQDPGQGLRLIYYSQIVNDFQKGDIAEGYSVSREKKESFPLTVTSAQKNPTAFYLCASTPTGAPRGYTFGSGTRLTVV.

The genes are TRBV10-3 and TRBJ2-1, with a weak D call TRBD1 (8 bases). CDR3 length: 18 residues. The ends were cut back, 5 bases at V and 0 bases at J, with 20 bases in the middle. Germline V gives CDR1 ENHRY, CDR2 SYGVKD. CDR3 in DNA: TGTGCCATCAGTACACCCAGGGGGCGCGGGAGCTCCTACAATGAGCAGTTCTTC. This encodes CAISTPRGRGSSYNEQFF.

The rearrangement links TRBV11-2 to TRBJ2-1; D remains ambiguous. The CDR3 covers 11 residues. V lost 5 bases, J lost 8 bases, and 7 bases lay in between. Germline V gene sequence: CDR1 SGHAT, CDR2 FQNNGV. For the CDR3, the DNA is TGTGCCAGCAGCGCCCGCGATGAGCAGTTCTTC. This codes for CASSARDEQFF.

V usage is TRBV7-9 and J usage is TRBJ1-5; no reliable D call. Germline CDR1 and CDR2: SEHNR and FQNEAQ (reference sequence). The V gene lost 4 bases and the J gene lost 9 bases, with 10 bases spanning the gap. The CDR3 runs 12 residues. This CDR3 reads CASSSNLGPQHF. The CDR3 region has the DNA TGTGCCAGCAGCTCGAACCTAGGGCCCCAGCATTTT. Full variable domain (rest looked up from reference TRBV7-9 and TRBJ1-5): DTGVSQNPRHKITKRGQNVTFRCDPISEHNRLYWYRQTLGQGPEFLTYFQNEAQLEKSRLLSDRFSAERPKGSFSTLEIQRTEQGDSAMYLCASSSNLGPQHFGDGTRLSIL.

The chain couples TRBV5-1 to TRBJ2-7, with TRBD2 identical over 13 bases. The junction had 13 bases not matched to a gene; V was cut back by 3 bases and J by 7 bases. The CDR3 consists of 17 residues. Germline CDR1 reads SGHRS; CDR2 reads YFSETQ. The CDR3 DNA follows: TGCGCCAGCAGCTCCAGGACTAGCGGGAGTAGTTCGGGTGAGCAGTACTTC. Protein product: CASSSRTSGSSSGEQYF.

The chain combines TRBV7-9 with TRBJ1-2; D gene unclear. Germline values: CDR1 SEHNR, CDR2 FQNEAQ (reference sequence). This CDR3 has 16 residues. Trimming pared 2 bases from V and 7 bases from J, leaving 20 bases between. For the CDR3, the DNA is TGTGCCAGCAGCTTACCGTCAGGCCTCACGGGGATTGGCTACACCTTC. Its protein is CASSLPSGLTGIGYTF.

The V and J genes are TRBV25-1 and TRBJ2-7; D unclear. This CDR3 region has 12 residues. Germline V CDR1 and CDR2: MGHDK, SYGVNS. The V end was cut by 4 bases, the J end by 3 bases, with 7 bases between. The CDR3 loop is CASSVSGYEQYF. The DNA of the CDR3 is TGTGCCAGCAGTGTATCTGGCTACGAGCAGTACTTC.

The table lists this clone with a count of one. V and J are TRBV19 and TRBJ1-1; D gene unclear. The CDR3 has 14 residues. Germline-derived CDR1 and CDR2 are LNHDA and SQIVND (reference sequence). V shed 1 base and J shed 1 base, with 7 bases lying between them. The CDR3 is CASSIGRANTEAFF. As DNA, the CDR3 is TGTGCCAGTAGTATAGGCAGAGCGAACACTGAAGCTTTCTTT.